The 17 T cell receptor beta chains reported below all come from one sample, sequenced in a study of spatial heterogeneity in lung cancer. Overall study findings and caveats: It was found that expanded intratumoral alpha and beta TCR counts tracked tumor mutation counts.

Noted time point: sample taken at primary tumor resection. In TCRdb, the 5' RACE reads were re-called with MiXCR into one record per CDR3 protein. The sample yields under 7,500 distinct CDR3 sequences, more than 13% seen once. Antigens of these TCRs are unknown. This material consisted of lung tumor tissue, taken at surgery. The receptors stem from a female donor with early-stage non-small cell lung cancer.

J is TRBJ2-2 and V is TRBV6-5; possibly TRBD2 for D (6 bases). CDR1 is MNHEY and CDR2 is SVGAGI in the germline V gene. The CDR3 length is 15 residues. Trimming stripped 5 bases from V and 3 bases from J, with 13 bases between. CDR3 amino acids: CASSAVGGYTGELFF. CDR3 DNA: TGTGCCAGCAGTGCCGTCGGGGGATACACCGGGGAGCTGTTTTTT.

This clonotype showed up many times. The chain employs TRBV12-3 or TRBV12-4 and TRBJ1-2; tentatively, D is TRBD1 (5 bases). The V and J ends lost 5 bases and 0 bases respectively, with 10 bases between them. The CDR3 contains 14 residues. The CDR3 region has the DNA TGTGCCAGCAGTAGGGCAGGGTCTAACTATGGCTACACCTTC. Translating gives CASSRAGSNYGYTF.

This clonotype was seen ten or more times. For the CDR3, the DNA is TGTGCCAGCAGCTTCCAACGCTCCTACGAGCAGTACTTC. Translating it yields CASSFQRSYEQYF. V is TRBV5-4 and J is TRBJ2-7; D is undetermined. Trimming pared 2 bases from V and 0 bases from J, leaving 6 bases between. The CDR3 spans 13 residues. CDR1 and CDR2 from the germline V gene are SGHNT and YYREEE (reference sequence). The full variable domain, in which reference TRBV5-4 and TRBJ2-7 provide the parts outside the CDR3, is ETGVTQSPTHLIKTRGQQVTLRCSSQSGHNTVSWYQQALGQGPQFIFQYYREEENGRGNFPPRFSGLQFPNYSSELNVNALELDDSALYLCASSFQRSYEQYFGPGTRLTVT.

This clonotype has ten or more counts. The J gene is TRBJ1-4, the V gene TRBV11-2; D is perhaps TRBD1 (6 bases). Trimming left V 3 bases short and J 8 bases short, with 10 bases between. In germline, CDR1 is SGHAT, CDR2 FQNNGV. This CDR3 has 13 amino acids. CDR3 bases: TGTGCCAGCAGCTTGCAGGGGAGGGAAAAACTGTTTTTT. This sequence encodes CASSLQGREKLFF. Together with reference TRBV11-2 and TRBJ1-4, the CDR3 gives the full variable domain: EAGVAQSPRYKIIEKRQSVAFWCNPISGHATLYWYQQILGQGPKLLIQFQNNGVVDDSQLPKDRFSAERLKGVDSTLKIQPAKLEDSAVYLCASSLQGREKLFFGSGTQLSVL.

Within the sample, this clonotype is medium-sized (0.01 to 0.1%). This chain connects TRBV28 to TRBJ2-3; D is tentatively TRBD1 or TRBD2 (5 bases each). CDR1 is MDHEN, CDR2 SYDVKM, per germline. The CDR3 extends over 16 amino acids. V lost 5 bases and J 6 bases, leaving 21 bases between the germline ends. The CDR3, as DNA: TGTGCCAGCAGTCAACCGGGACCCAACCATCGGGATACGCAGTATTTT. It translates to CASSQPGPNHRDTQYF.

By share, this clonotype ranks as medium-sized. The genes are TRBV10-3 and TRBJ2-5, with 12 positions matching TRBD1. Trimming at V came to 3 bases and at J to 5 bases, leaving 7 bases not matched to a gene. In germline, CDR1 is ENHRY, CDR2 SYGVKD. The CDR3 runs 16 residues. In DNA, the CDR3 is TGTGCCATCAGTGAAATAGGGACAGGGGGCATCGAGACCCAGTACTTC. Protein product: CAISEIGTGGIETQYF.

Sample share makes this clonotype medium-sized (0.01 to 0.1%). V usage is TRBV7-9 and J usage is TRBJ1-2; 7 bases map to TRBD1. Germline lookup yields CDR1 SEHNR and CDR2 FQNEAQ (reference sequence). This CDR3 has 13 residues. V shed 10 bases, J shed 8 bases, and the junction held 13 bases outside the gene matches. CDR3 sequence (DNA): TGTGCCACCCAAACAGGGGAGGGTAGAGGCTACACCTTC. It is translated as CATQTGEGRGYTF.

This clonotype was seen at least ten times. The V and J genes are TRBV20-1 and TRBJ2-7; no clear D gene. The CDR3 loop spans 13 amino acids. Trimming pared 5 bases from V and 2 bases from J, leaving 13 bases between. CDR1 DFQATT and CDR2 SNEGSKA come from the germline V gene (reference sequence). CDR3 sequence: CSAPGWQPYEQYF. The CDR3, as DNA: TGCAGTGCTCCTGGGTGGCAACCCTACGAGCAGTACTTC.

In this sample, this clonotype is medium-sized (0.01 to 0.1%). The chain is built from TRBV6-6 and TRBJ1-1; D may be TRBD1 (5 bases). The germline V gene has CDR1 MNHNY and CDR2 SVGAGI (reference sequence). This CDR3 spans 17 amino acids. Trimming removed 0 bases from V and 1 base from J, with 15 bases in between. CDR3 loop: CASSYSNRGWGNTEAFF. DNA for the CDR3: TGTGCCAGCAGTTACTCGAATAGGGGTTGGGGGAACACTGAAGCTTTCTTT.

The V gene is TRBV3-1, the J gene TRBJ1-2; D gene ambiguous. Germline V gives CDR1 LGHDT, CDR2 YNNKEL (reference sequence). CDR3 length: 13 amino acids. Trimming shortened V by 3 bases and J by 8 bases, and 13 bases separated the two germline ends. CDR3 loop: CASSHKGYGGYTF. The CDR3 nucleotides read TGTGCCAGCAGCCATAAAGGATATGGGGGCTACACCTTC.

This clonotype turned up a few times. This chain uses TRBV27 with TRBJ2-5; 8 bases match TRBD1. With V trimmed by 6 bases and J by 6 bases, 9 bases remained unmatched. The CDR3 sequence is 14 residues long. Per germline, CDR1 MNHEY and CDR2 SMNVEV (reference sequence). In DNA form, the CDR3 reads TGTGCCAGCAGCCCTGGGGACAGGCGGCAGACCCAGTACTTC. Translated: CASSPGDRRQTQYF.

This clonotype was seen many times. The chain recombines TRBV7-9 with TRBJ1-1; D perhaps matches TRBD1 (5 bases). CDR1 and CDR2 (germline): SEHNR, FQNEAQ (reference sequence). The CDR3 runs 16 residues. V lost 6 bases, J lost 5 bases, and 22 bases lay in between. In nucleotides, the CDR3 is TGTGCCAGCAGTCCTCCCAAGGGCAGCTGGGGGACTGAAGCTTTCTTT. It translates to CASSPPKGSWGTEAFF.

This clonotype has ten or more counts. The chain joins TRBV29-1 to TRBJ2-1; no reliable D call. The germline V gene has CDR1 SQVTM and CDR2 ANQGSEA. CDR3 length: 13 amino acids. Between the trimmed V and J ends, which lost 2 bases and 4 bases, there was a span of 9 bases. CDR3 coding DNA: TGCAGCGTTGAACCTCTGGGGTACAATGAGCAGTTCTTC. Its protein is CSVEPLGYNEQFF.

The chain is built from TRBV7-2 and TRBJ1-1; the D is unclear. V dropped 3 bases and J dropped 0 bases, with 5 bases sitting between them. The germline gives CDR1 SGHTA, CDR2 FQGNSA. The CDR3 is made up of 13 amino acids. CDR3 sequence (DNA): TGTGCCAGCAGCTTTCAAATGAACACTGAAGCTTTCTTT. Protein sequence: CASSFQMNTEAFF.

This clonotype is large (0.1 to 1%) by share. This chain uses TRBV5-1 with TRBJ1-1; D is unclear. Trimming took off 4 bases at V and 2 bases at J, with 15 bases between the two ends. This CDR3 region has 15 residues. The germline CDR1 and CDR2 sequences are SGHRS and YFSETQ. CDR3 DNA sequence: TGCGCCAGCAGCCAGGACCTGGTTGGAAACACTGAAGCTTTCTTT. Translated: CASSQDLVGNTEAFF.

This clonotype was picked up a small number of times. V gene TRBV6-2 or TRBV6-3 combines with J gene TRBJ2-3; 9 nucleotides align to TRBD2. Unmatched junction bases numbered 11, after V lost 8 bases and J lost 2 bases. There are 16 residues in the CDR3. CDR1 and CDR2 (germline): MNHEY, SVGEGT. The CDR3 DNA reads as TGTGCCAGCTCCCGGGTAGCGGGAGCCTACACAGATACGCAGTATTTT. This sequence encodes CASSRVAGAYTDTQYF.

This clonotype is labeled as medium-sized. The chain is built from TRBV27 and TRBJ1-1; D gene ambiguous. Germline V lookup: CDR1 MNHEY, CDR2 SMNVEV (reference sequence). V shed 2 bases and J shed 4 bases, with 14 bases lying between them. The CDR3 runs to 15 residues. CDR3 loop: CASSLRRALGTEAFF. The CDR3 DNA is TGTGCCAGCAGTTTAAGAAGGGCCCTTGGCACTGAAGCTTTCTTT.